The sequence of this TCR beta chain was determined in a study of STAT5B mutations in CD4+ large granular lymphocyte leukemia. The repertoire was sequenced with immunoSEQ multiplex PCR; TCRdb's copy has only in-frame clones and lacks some. The profile shows around 23,000 clones, 79% of them singletons. The CDR3 totals 14 residues. Trimming took off 5 bases at V and 1 base at J, with 9 bases between the two ends. Germline V gene sequence: CDR1 SNHLY, CDR2 FYNNEI. The sample consisted of CD4+ T cells from blood buffy coats. This clonotype originated in a human donor in good health. V and J are TRBV2 and TRBJ1-3; no clear D. The chain's CDR3 is CASSLESSGNTIYF. CDR3 DNA sequence: TGTGCCAGCAGTTTAGAGTCGTCTGGAAACACCATATATTTT.